This TCR beta chain was observed in a study of blood T cells in healthy people across ages. In the case of this clonotype: Its antigen is unknown.

The CDR3 extends over 18 amino acids. Germline assignment: CDR1 LGHNA and CDR2 YSLEER. The V gene lost 4 bases and the J gene lost 0 bases, with 21 bases spanning the gap. Every sample yielded at least 7 million isolated PBMCs. The study's findings and limits: PBMC samples, being unsorted, prevented any conclusive comparison of naive and antigen-experienced cells. The study found TCR beta diversity correlated strongly with naive T cell percentage.

The authors ran a second PCR of about 7 to 12 cycles using a sample-barcoded 5' primer and a J-beta primer mix. Each cDNA molecule was tagged by a template-switch adaptor with 12 random nucleotides. TCRdb ran MiXCR on the 5' RACE reads and lists one entry per CDR3 protein. This repertoire shows some 1.5 million distinct CDR3 sequences, roughly 43% found once; its top ten account for over 3.5%. This chain connects TRBV4-3 to TRBJ1-1; tentative D call: TRBD1 (5 bases). Input material: blood. The sequence derives from a woman in her late teens or twenties in good health. The CDR3 bases are TGCGCCAGCAGCCTACTAGGCCTCCGGGACCATTTGAACACTGAAGCTTTCTTT. Its protein is CASSLLGLRDHLNTEAFF.